This T cell receptor beta chain was recovered during a study of vaccination effects on CD4 cells after COVID-19. CDR3 size: 14 residues. The germline V gene encodes CDR1 SGHNT and CDR2 YYREEE (reference sequence). Unmatched junction bases numbered 5, after V lost 4 bases and J lost 8 bases. ViraFEST assay sequencing came after antigen-specific CD4+ T cells were expanded with viral peptide pools. Culturing for ten to eleven days preceded CD4+ T cell isolation. A positive SARS-CoV-2 PCR test fell between March and December 2020. BNT162b2 vaccine or mRNA-1273 vaccine was given to participants in two doses. Concerning this clone itself: Its matching antigen is unknown.

Generated by immunoSEQ multiplex PCR, the TCRdb table keeps only in-frame clones and is missing some. The table shows about 15,000 clones, with 65% to 80% occurring only once. Source: CD4+ T cells from PBMCs cultured with HCoV-NL63 spike peptides, taken after COVID-19 vaccination. The receptor's source is a human donor who had a prior SARS-CoV-2 infection. The V call is TRBV5-4, the J call TRBJ1-3; 11 bases are shared with TRBD1. CDR3 sequence reads: CASSPDRGQDTIYF. Written as DNA, the CDR3 is TGTGCCAGCAGCCCGGACAGGGGGCAGGACACCATATATTTT.